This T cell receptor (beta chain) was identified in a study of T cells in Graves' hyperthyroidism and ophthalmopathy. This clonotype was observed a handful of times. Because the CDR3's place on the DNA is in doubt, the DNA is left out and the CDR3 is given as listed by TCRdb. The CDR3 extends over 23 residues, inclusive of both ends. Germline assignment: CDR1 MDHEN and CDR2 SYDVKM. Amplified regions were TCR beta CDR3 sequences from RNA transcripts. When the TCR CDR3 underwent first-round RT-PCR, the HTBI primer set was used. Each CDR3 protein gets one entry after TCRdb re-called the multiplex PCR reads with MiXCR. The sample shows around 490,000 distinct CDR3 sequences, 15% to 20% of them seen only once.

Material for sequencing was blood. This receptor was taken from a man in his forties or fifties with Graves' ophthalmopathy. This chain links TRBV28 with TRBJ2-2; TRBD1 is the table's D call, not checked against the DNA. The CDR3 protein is CASNVLRETTEQYFGPRTGELFF.